This T cell receptor (beta chain) is drawn from a study of regulatory T cells in long-lasting Graves disease. Study-level information: The term persistent Graves' disease signified upward of 5 years on antithyroid drugs with positive TSH receptor antibodies.

The time point: persistent/refractory GD, antithyroid drugs over 5 years with positive TRAb. After RNA was extracted from PBMCs, the TCR library was made from it. Germline CDR1 and CDR2: MNHNS and SASEGT. V lost 6 bases and J lost 0; bases outside the gene matches: 13. The length of the CDR3 is 18 residues. Arm-PCR of CDR3 regions and iRepertoire HTBI primers were used to build TCR beta libraries. From the multiplex PCR reads, TCRdb called clonotypes with MiXCR, one entry per CDR3 protein. The sample shows 700,000 or so distinct CDR3 sequences, about 32% of them seen only once. The rearrangement uses TRBV6-1 and TRBJ1-5, with 8 bases matching TRBD1. This clonotype was sampled from a female donor with Graves disease. Sequences were derived from peripheral blood mononuclear cells (PBMCs), sampled when the disease was refractory, from a patient treated with antithyroid drugs. CDR3 in DNA: TGTGCCAGCAGGATCCCAGGGACAGGTGCCTCTAGCAATCAGCCCCAGCATTTT. Translation: CASRIPGTGASSNQPQHF.